The rows below give T cell receptor beta chains drawn from one sample of a study of CD8 T cells in ankylosing spondylitis. TCRdb re-called the 5' RACE reads through MiXCR, storing one row per CDR3 protein. The table includes tens of thousands of distinct CDR3 sequences, roughly a sixth detected once. The sample was blood. These receptors were collected from a male donor with ankylosing spondylitis or in good health (not recorded which). The conserved cysteine and the conserved F or W are not part of the CDR3 here.

V	J	length	CDR3
TRBV12-3/TRBV12-4	TRBJ2-3	14	ASSWRGRVGTDTQY
TRBV12-3/TRBV12-4	TRBJ2-1	13	ASTSSGSSYNEQF
TRBV7-9	TRBJ2-5	12	ASSLRTLQETQY
TRBV29-1	TRBJ2-1	12	SVEAPGEYNEQF
TRBV10-2	TRBJ1-1	12	ASGNYGTALEAF
TRBV4-2	TRBJ1-5	15	ASSQESLGWGGQPQH
TRBV29-1	TRBJ2-5	10	SVDRGQETQY
TRBV24-1	TRBJ2-3	13	ATSDSGISGDTQY
TRBV7-2	TRBJ2-2	11	ASSTPNTGELF
TRBV7-6	TRBJ2-2	15	ASSFTAGTPDTGELF
TRBV28	TRBJ2-7	11	ASSPSGRPTVY
TRBV27	TRBJ2-1	14	ASSRYEASSYNEQF
TRBV7-9	TRBJ2-5	10	ASSLDLETQY
TRBV5-6	TRBJ2-2	13	ASSLAPRRSGELF
TRBV5-1	TRBJ1-1	10	ASSLAASEAF
TRBV5-1	TRBJ2-3	13	ASSLSLRAGDTQY
TRBV12-3/TRBV12-4	TRBJ2-5	10	ASSLQGETQY
TRBV5-4	TRBJ2-7	13	ASSSGQVRVYEQY
TRBV4-3	TRBJ1-5	13	ASSQDLRGHQPQH
TRBV7-3	TRBJ2-1	14	ASSPTPSVLTIEQF
TRBV12-3/TRBV12-4	TRBJ2-1	12	ASSLGLAGDEQF
TRBV7-2	TRBJ2-4	14	ASSQTGGLAKNIQY